This T cell receptor (beta chain) was recorded in a study of shared clonotypes between healthy human individuals. Study results and caveats: For naive CD4 cells, 4% to 6% of clonotypes were shared across a handful of donors.

Generated by immunoSEQ multiplex PCR, the TCRdb table keeps only in-frame clones and is missing some. The sample includes some 2,000,000 clones, approximately 95% of them seen just once. Comment on this clone: Its antigen is currently unknown.

This CDR3 has 18 amino acids. The V and J ends lost 5 bases and 0 bases, in that order; junction bases with no gene match: 8. Germline-derived CDR1 and CDR2 are KGHSH and LQKENI. What was sequenced was naive CD4+ T cells sorted from blood. The sample's subset: CD45RA+ positively selected. The chain links TRBV18 to TRBJ2-1; TRBD2 agrees at 12 bases. The clonotype originates from a man aged 18 to 35 in good health. The CDR3 spells CASSEGTSGPSSYNEQFF. CDR3 in DNA: TGTGCCAGCTCAGAAGGGACTAGCGGGCCGAGCTCCTACAATGAGCAGTTCTTC.